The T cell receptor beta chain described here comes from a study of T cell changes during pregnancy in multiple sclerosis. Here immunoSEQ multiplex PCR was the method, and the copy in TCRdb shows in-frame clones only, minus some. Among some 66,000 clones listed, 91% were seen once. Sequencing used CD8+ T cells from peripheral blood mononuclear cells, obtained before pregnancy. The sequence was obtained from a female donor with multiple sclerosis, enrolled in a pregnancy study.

The CDR3 reads CASSVAGESYNEQFF. The CDR3 DNA sequence: TGTGCCAGCAGCGTAGCCGGGGAGTCCTACAATGAGCAGTTCTTC. The chain has TRBV9 and TRBJ2-1; TRBD2 is a possible D gene (5 bases). The CDR3 extends over 15 amino acids. CDR1 and CDR2 (germline): SGDLS, YYNGEE. V was cut by 0 bases and J by 1 base, with 8 bases left in between. Full variable domain (rest looked up from reference TRBV9 and TRBJ2-1): DSGVTQTPKHLITATGQRVTLRCSPRSGDLSVYWYQQSLDQGLQFLIQYYNGEERAKGNILERFSAQQFPDLHSELNLSSLELGDSALYFCASSVAGESYNEQFFGPGTRLTVL.